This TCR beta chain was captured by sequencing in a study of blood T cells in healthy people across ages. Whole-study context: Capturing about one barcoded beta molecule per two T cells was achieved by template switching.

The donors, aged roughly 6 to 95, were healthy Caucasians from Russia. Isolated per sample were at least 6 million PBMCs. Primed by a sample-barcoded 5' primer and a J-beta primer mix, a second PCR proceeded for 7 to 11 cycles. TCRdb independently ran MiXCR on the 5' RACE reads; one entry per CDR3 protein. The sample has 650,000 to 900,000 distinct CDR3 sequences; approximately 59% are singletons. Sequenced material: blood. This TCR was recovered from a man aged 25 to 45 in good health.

DNA of the CDR3: TGTGCCAGCAGCGGAGGGGCAGGACAGGGTAGGAGCGATCTCTACGAGCAGTACTTC. Translated, it gives CASSGGAGQGRSDLYEQYF. The J gene is TRBJ2-7, the V gene TRBV7-9, with 8 nucleotides matching TRBD1. V lost 5 bases to trimming and J lost 3 bases; unmatched junction nucleotides: 21. Germline V gives CDR1 SEHNR, CDR2 FQNEAQ (reference sequence). The length of the CDR3 is 19 residues.